The rows below give T cell receptor beta chains drawn from one sample of a study of cytomegalovirus exposure and HLA in healthy donors. The method was immunoSEQ multiplex PCR; TCRdb's version includes in-frame clones alone and lacks a portion of them. The data contain some 110,000 clones, around three quarters of them singletons. Sample: PBMCs. The receptors derive from a man younger than 40 in good health and CMV-seropositive. Each CDR3 is given with its conserved first and last residue. A D gene is named only where the DNA matches it firmly. Only part of the rows carry a size: once, few, many, or a class if the clone is expanded.

j_call: TRBJ1-1
clone_size: -
v_call: TRBV7-2
d_call: TRBD1
cdr3_aa: CASSLTGVAVAFF
cdr3_nt: TGTGCCAGCAGCTTAACAGGGGTAGCTGTGGCTTTCTTT

j_call: TRBJ1-2
clone_size: -
v_call: TRBV7-9
d_call: -
cdr3_aa: CASSPGTDGYTF
cdr3_nt: TGTGCCAGCAGCCCCGGTACTGATGGCTACACCTTC

j_call: TRBJ2-7
clone_size: -
v_call: TRBV2
d_call: TRBD1
cdr3_aa: CASSEEGAVYEQYF
cdr3_nt: TGTGCCAGCAGTGAAGAGGGGGCAGTCTACGAGCAGTACTTC

j_call: TRBJ1-1
clone_size: few
v_call: TRBV19
d_call: -
cdr3_aa: CASIATGLNTEAFF
cdr3_nt: TGTGCCAGTATTGCTACAGGGTTGAACACTGAAGCTTTCTTT

j_call: TRBJ1-2
clone_size: -
v_call: TRBV15
d_call: TRBD1
cdr3_aa: CATSRDGTGPGYTF
cdr3_nt: TGTGCCACCAGCAGAGACGGGACAGGGCCTGGCTACACCTTC

j_call: TRBJ1-4
clone_size: -
v_call: TRBV7-2
d_call: -
cdr3_aa: CASSPSGGVNEKLFF
cdr3_nt: TGTGCCAGCAGCCCCTCGGGAGGAGTTAATGAAAAACTGTTTTTT

j_call: TRBJ2-5
clone_size: -
v_call: TRBV4-2
d_call: -
cdr3_aa: CASSQGHGGMTKETQYF
cdr3_nt: TGTGCCAGCAGCCAGGGGCATGGCGGGATGACGAAAGAGACCCAGTACTTC

j_call: TRBJ2-5
clone_size: -
v_call: TRBV7-2
d_call: -
cdr3_aa: CASSLGDGGKETQYF
cdr3_nt: TGTGCCAGCAGCTTAGGAGACGGGGGAAAAGAGACCCAGTACTTC

j_call: TRBJ1-4
clone_size: -
v_call: TRBV29-1
d_call: -
cdr3_aa: CSVVTSRGGEKLFF
cdr3_nt: TGCAGCGTTGTGACGAGCAGGGGAGGGGAAAAACTGTTTTTT

j_call: TRBJ1-4
clone_size: -
v_call: TRBV4-2
d_call: -
cdr3_aa: CASSQGVAEDEKLFF
cdr3_nt: TGTGCCAGCAGCCAGGGTGTCGCCGAGGATGAAAAACTGTTTTTT

j_call: TRBJ2-5
clone_size: -
v_call: TRBV6-5
d_call: -
cdr3_aa: CASSYSIGEETQYF
cdr3_nt: TGTGCCAGCAGTTACTCGATCGGGGAGGAGACCCAGTACTTC

j_call: TRBJ2-5
clone_size: -
v_call: TRBV9
d_call: TRBD2
cdr3_aa: CASSGGGAQETQYF
cdr3_nt: TGTGCCAGCAGCGGGGGAGGGGCTCAAGAGACCCAGTACTTC

j_call: TRBJ1-4
clone_size: -
v_call: TRBV5-1
d_call: TRBD1
cdr3_aa: CASTRDRTTNEKLFF
cdr3_nt: TGCGCCAGCACCAGGGACAGAACAACTAATGAAAAACTGTTTTTT

j_call: TRBJ2-1
clone_size: -
v_call: TRBV6-6
d_call: TRBD2
cdr3_aa: CASSSGTSGPVNEQFF
cdr3_nt: TGTGCCAGCAGTTCCGGGACTAGCGGACCTGTAAATGAGCAGTTCTTC

j_call: TRBJ1-2
clone_size: once
v_call: TRBV7-2
d_call: -
cdr3_aa: CASSSATGANYGYTF
cdr3_nt: TGTGCCAGCAGCTCCGCGACAGGCGCTAACTATGGCTACACCTTC

j_call: TRBJ1-2
clone_size: -
v_call: TRBV5-6
d_call: -
cdr3_aa: CASSLSGYNYGYTF
cdr3_nt: TGTGCCAGCAGCTTATCGGGTTATAACTATGGCTACACCTTC

j_call: TRBJ1-1
clone_size: -
v_call: TRBV11-2
d_call: -
cdr3_aa: CASSLGWGLEAFF
cdr3_nt: TGTGCCAGCAGCTTAGGGTGGGGCCTTGAAGCTTTCTTT

j_call: TRBJ1-3
clone_size: few
v_call: TRBV4-1
d_call: -
cdr3_aa: CASSQGGIAGNTIYF
cdr3_nt: TGCGCCAGCAGCCAAGGGGGCATAGCTGGAAACACCATATATTTT

j_call: TRBJ1-5
clone_size: -
v_call: TRBV18
d_call: -
cdr3_aa: CASSPGGLNQPQHF
cdr3_nt: TGTGCCAGCTCACCCGGGGGTCTCAATCAGCCCCAGCATTTT

j_call: TRBJ2-7
clone_size: -
v_call: TRBV5-6
d_call: TRBD2
cdr3_aa: CASSLAGTIYEQYF
cdr3_nt: TGTGCCAGCAGCTTGGCCGGGACTATATACGAGCAGTACTTC

j_call: TRBJ1-5
clone_size: -
v_call: TRBV18
d_call: TRBD1
cdr3_aa: CASSLGQGRNQPQHF
cdr3_nt: TGTGCCAGCTCACTCGGACAGGGCCGAAATCAGCCCCAGCATTTT

j_call: TRBJ2-2
clone_size: -
v_call: TRBV4-2
d_call: TRBD1
cdr3_aa: CASSRRDRNTGELFF
cdr3_nt: TGTGCCAGCAGCCGAAGGGACAGGAACACCGGGGAGCTGTTTTTT

j_call: TRBJ2-1
clone_size: -
v_call: TRBV30
d_call: -
cdr3_aa: CAWSDWTPSNEQFF
cdr3_nt: TGTGCCTGGAGTGACTGGACTCCCTCTAATGAGCAGTTCTTC

j_call: TRBJ1-1
clone_size: -
v_call: TRBV2
d_call: TRBD1
cdr3_aa: CASSGTGTGATLSTEAFF
cdr3_nt: TGTGCCAGCAGTGGAACCGGGACAGGGGCAACCTTGAGCACTGAAGCTTTCTTT

j_call: TRBJ2-7
clone_size: once
v_call: TRBV5-4
d_call: -
cdr3_aa: CASSLVGAPHEQYF
cdr3_nt: TGTGCCAGCAGCTTGGTAGGGGCCCCCCACGAGCAGTACTTC

j_call: TRBJ2-3
clone_size: once
v_call: TRBV6-5
d_call: TRBD1
cdr3_aa: CASSQDRGKDTQYF
cdr3_nt: TGTGCCAGCAGTCAGGACAGGGGAAAAGATACGCAGTATTTT

j_call: TRBJ2-1
clone_size: -
v_call: TRBV7-9
d_call: TRBD2
cdr3_aa: CSSSLASGGGQFF
cdr3_nt: TGTTCCAGCAGCTTAGCTAGCGGGGGGGGGCAGTTCTTC

j_call: TRBJ1-4
clone_size: few
v_call: TRBV19
d_call: -
cdr3_aa: CASSIYPGVWEKLFF
cdr3_nt: TGTGCCAGTAGTATATATCCGGGGGTGTGGGAAAAACTGTTTTTT

j_call: TRBJ2-1
clone_size: -
v_call: TRBV5-1
d_call: TRBD2
cdr3_aa: CASSFSSGRDSYNEQFF
cdr3_nt: TGCGCCAGCAGCTTTAGTAGCGGGAGGGACTCCTACAATGAGCAGTTCTTC

j_call: TRBJ2-3
clone_size: -
v_call: TRBV6-6
d_call: TRBD2
cdr3_aa: CASSYRLAGVTDTQYF
cdr3_nt: TGTGCCAGCAGTTACAGACTAGCGGGGGTCACAGATACGCAGTATTTT

j_call: TRBJ2-7
clone_size: -
v_call: TRBV2
d_call: -
cdr3_aa: CASEVGAAGPSGEQYF
cdr3_nt: TGTGCCAGCGAGGTGGGGGCGGCAGGGCCCTCGGGCGAGCAGTACTTC

j_call: TRBJ2-5
clone_size: -
v_call: TRBV9
d_call: TRBD1
cdr3_aa: CASSGFRDSHRETQYF
cdr3_nt: TGTGCCAGCAGCGGATTCCGGGACAGCCACCGAGAGACCCAGTACTTC

j_call: TRBJ2-3
clone_size: -
v_call: TRBV2
d_call: -
cdr3_aa: CASSTSILRAEASTDTQYF
cdr3_nt: TGTGCCAGCAGCACATCAATCCTACGCGCAGAGGCTAGCACAGATACGCAGTATTTT

j_call: TRBJ2-2
clone_size: -
v_call: TRBV19
d_call: -
cdr3_aa: CASTYGATGELFF
cdr3_nt: TGTGCCAGTACTTATGGGGCCACCGGGGAGCTGTTTTTT

j_call: TRBJ2-3
clone_size: -
v_call: TRBV4-3
d_call: TRBD2
cdr3_aa: CASSQAASGSYIQYF
cdr3_nt: TGCGCCAGCAGCCAAGCTGCTAGCGGGAGTTATATCCAGTATTTT

j_call: TRBJ1-3
clone_size: -
v_call: TRBV6-1
d_call: -
cdr3_aa: CASSEADRFGNTIYF
cdr3_nt: TGTGCCAGCAGTGAGGCCGACAGATTTGGAAACACCATATATTTT

j_call: TRBJ2-2
clone_size: -
v_call: TRBV2
d_call: TRBD1
cdr3_aa: CASSRQGTGELFF
cdr3_nt: TGTGCCAGCAGTCGACAGGGTACCGGGGAGCTGTTTTTT

j_call: TRBJ2-7
clone_size: -
v_call: TRBV7-7
d_call: -
cdr3_aa: CASSPQDSSYEQYF
cdr3_nt: TGTGCTAGCAGTCCACAAGACAGCTCCTACGAGCAGTACTTC

j_call: TRBJ1-1
clone_size: -
v_call: TRBV6-1
d_call: -
cdr3_aa: CASSEGLGGGNTEAFF
cdr3_nt: TGTGCCAGCAGTGAAGGGTTAGGGGGGGGAAACACTGAAGCTTTCTTT